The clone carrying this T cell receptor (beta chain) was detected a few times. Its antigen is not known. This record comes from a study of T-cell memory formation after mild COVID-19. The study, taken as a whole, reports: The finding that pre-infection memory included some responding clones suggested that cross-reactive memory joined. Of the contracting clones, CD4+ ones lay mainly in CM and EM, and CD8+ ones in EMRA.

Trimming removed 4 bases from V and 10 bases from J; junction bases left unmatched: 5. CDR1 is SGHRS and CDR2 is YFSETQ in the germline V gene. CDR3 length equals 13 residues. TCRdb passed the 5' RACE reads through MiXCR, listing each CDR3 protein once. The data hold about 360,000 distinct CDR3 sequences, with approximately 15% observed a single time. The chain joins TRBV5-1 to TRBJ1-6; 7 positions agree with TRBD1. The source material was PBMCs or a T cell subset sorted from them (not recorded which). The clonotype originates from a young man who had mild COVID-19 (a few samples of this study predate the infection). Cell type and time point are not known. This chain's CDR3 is CASSGDSESPLHF. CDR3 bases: TGCGCCAGCAGCGGGGACAGTGAGTCACCCCTCCACTTT. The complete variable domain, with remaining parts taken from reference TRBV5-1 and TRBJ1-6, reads KAGVTQTPRYLIKTRGQQVTLSCSPISGHRSVSWYQQTPGQGLQFLFEYFSETQRNKGNFPGRFSGRQFSNSRSEMNVSTLELGDSALYLCASSGDSESPLHFGNGTRLTVT.